Below, 14 T cell receptor beta chains from the same sample are listed, as sequenced in a study of cytomegalovirus exposure and HLA in healthy donors. Researchers ran the PCR with 60 Vbeta and 13 Jbeta primers. Some clones are missing from TCRdb's copy, which holds only in-frame ones; the method was immunoSEQ multiplex PCR. The data show around 160,000 clones, roughly four fifths seen once. Sequencing was carried out using PBMCs. The receptor set was obtained from a man between 35 and 55 years old in good health and CMV-seropositive.

The rearrangement uses TRBV14 and TRBJ2-7; D may be TRBD1 (5 bases). This CDR3 spans 14 amino acids. V lost 3 bases to trimming and J lost 4 bases, with 13 bases between them. Germline-derived CDR1 and CDR2 are SGHDN and FVKESK. CDR3 sequence: CASSQAGWGYEQYF. CDR3 nucleotides: TGTGCCAGCAGCCAGGCAGGGTGGGGATACGAGCAGTACTTC.

The V gene is TRBV6-5, the J gene TRBJ1-2; no clear D. The CDR3 runs to 15 residues. The V and J ends lost 8 bases and 4 bases respectively, with 20 bases between them. The germline V gene encodes CDR1 MNHEY and CDR2 SVGAGI. The CDR3 is CASGLTFGEGYGYTF. CDR3 DNA sequence: TGTGCCAGCGGCCTAACGTTCGGGGAAGGCTATGGCTACACCTTC.

The V gene is TRBV27, the J gene TRBJ2-3; 14 bases map to TRBD2. The V segment lost 6 bases and the J segment 6 bases; nucleotides outside the gene matches: 11. Looked up from germline, CDR1 is MNHEY and CDR2 is SMNVEV (reference sequence). CDR3 length equals 17 residues. DNA of the CDR3: TGTGCCAGCAGCCCCGGACTAGCGGGAGGTCAGGTTGATACGCAGTATTTT. It is translated as CASSPGLAGGQVDTQYF.

This clone is medium-sized (0.01 to 0.1%). CDR3 sequence: CASSLNGNTEAFF. The DNA for the CDR3 is TGTGCCAGCAGCTTAAACGGGAACACTGAAGCTTTCTTT. The V gene is TRBV11-2, the J gene TRBJ1-1; no definite D call. Germline V gene lookup returns CDR1 SGHAT and CDR2 FQNNGV. Trimming removed 2 bases from V and 1 base from J, with 5 bases in between. The CDR3 contains 13 residues. Full variable domain (outside the CDR3, taken from reference TRBV11-2 and TRBJ1-1): EAGVAQSPRYKIIEKRQSVAFWCNPISGHATLYWYQQILGQGPKLLIQFQNNGVVDDSQLPKDRFSAERLKGVDSTLKIQPAKLEDSAVYLCASSLNGNTEAFFGQGTRLTVV.

In its sample, this clone was seen a few times. CDR3 amino acids: CASSLGNRPLHF. CDR3 bases: TGCGCCAGCAGCTTGGGGAACAGACCCCTCCACTTT. V is TRBV5-1 and J is TRBJ1-6; no clear D. The V end was cut by 0 bases, the J end by 12 bases, with 7 bases between. The CDR3 loop spans 12 amino acids. The germline V gene encodes CDR1 SGHRS and CDR2 YFSETQ. Filled out from reference TRBV5-1 and TRBJ1-6, the complete variable domain reads KAGVTQTPRYLIKTRGQQVTLSCSPISGHRSVSWYQQTPGQGLQFLFEYFSETQRNKGNFPGRFSGRQFSNSRSEMNVSTLELGDSALYLCASSLGNRPLHFGNGTRLTVT.

This chain links TRBV5-4 with TRBJ1-2; D might be TRBD1 (6 bases). CDR1 and CDR2 (germline): SGHNT, YYREEE (reference sequence). The CDR3 runs to 14 residues. The V and J ends lost 2 bases and 4 bases respectively, with 12 bases between them. The CDR3 nucleotides read TGTGCCAGCAGCTTAGGGCAGGGGACCTATGGCTACACCTTC. Translating it yields CASSLGQGTYGYTF.

The rearrangement uses TRBV19 and TRBJ2-7; 7 positions match TRBD1. V dropped 2 bases and J dropped 2; count of bases not matched to a gene: 6. The germline gives CDR1 LNHDA, CDR2 SQIVND (reference sequence). The CDR3 spans 15 residues. CDR3 amino acids: CASSIRDSGTYEQYF. In DNA, the CDR3 is TGTGCCAGTAGTATAAGGGACAGTGGCACCTACGAGCAGTACTTC.

The J gene is TRBJ1-3, the V gene TRBV29-1, with D possibly being TRBD1 (6 bases). The germline V and J ends were trimmed by 0 bases and 4 bases, with 19 bases remaining between them. CDR3 length: 17 amino acids. Germline loops: CDR1 SQVTM, CDR2 ANQGSEA. The CDR3: CSVEDRLRGNSGNTIYF. The CDR3 nucleotides read TGCAGCGTTGAAGATCGGTTGAGGGGGAATTCGGGAAACACCATATATTTT. Together with reference TRBV29-1 and TRBJ1-3, the CDR3 gives the full variable domain: SAVISQKPSRDICQRGTSLTIQCQVDSQVTMMFWYRQQPGQSLTLIATANQGSEATYESGFVIDKFPISRPNLTFSTLTVSNMSPEDSSIYLCSVEDRLRGNSGNTIYFGEGSWLTVV.

CDR3 residues: CASSYPGGQETQYF. The DNA for the CDR3 is TGTGCCAGCAGCTATCCGGGGGGCCAAGAGACCCAGTACTTC. The chain couples TRBV5-4 to TRBJ2-5; the match to TRBD2 covers 7 bases. CDR3 length: 14 amino acids. After removal of 3 bases from V and 1 base from J, the junction contained 3 bases not matched to a gene. Germline CDR1 and CDR2: SGHNT and YYREEE (reference sequence).

The chain recombines TRBV28 with TRBJ2-5; possibly TRBD2 for D (5 bases). The J call is doubtful: the DNA matches TRBJ2-7 better. CDR3 length: 12 residues. Germline V gives CDR1 MDHEN, CDR2 SYDVKM. The CDR3 is CASSSGVSEQYF. The CDR3 DNA reads as TGTGCCAGCAGTTCCGGGGTTAGCGAGCAGTACTTC.

The CDR3 protein is CASKSGTGDTGELFF. The CDR3 bases are TGTGCCAGCAAGTCAGGGACAGGGGACACCGGGGAGCTGTTTTTT. The V call is TRBV27, the J call TRBJ2-2; 10 bases are a match to TRBD1. The CDR3 length is 15 residues. Trimming took 7 bases from V and 3 from J; bases not matched to a gene: 5. Germline values: CDR1 MNHEY, CDR2 SMNVEV (reference sequence).

Concerning this clone: The identical CDR3 is also encoded by other nucleotide sequences in the sample. V gene TRBV28 combines with J gene TRBJ2-5; D uncertain. CDR1 and CDR2 (germline): MDHEN, SYDVKM. The CDR3 runs 11 residues. Trimming stripped 3 bases from V and 4 bases from J, with 3 bases between. The chain's CDR3 is CASSFRETQYF. The CDR3 DNA reads TGTGCCAGCAGTTTTCGAGAGACCCAGTACTTC.

The rearrangement joins TRBV6-5 to TRBJ1-4; TRBD1 is a possible D gene (6 bases). The CDR3 runs to 15 residues. The V end was cut by 6 bases, the J end by 8 bases, with 19 bases between. Germline assignment: CDR1 MNHEY and CDR2 SVGAGI. The CDR3 region has the DNA TGTGCCAGCAGAAACACAGGGACGAGTGGAGAAAAACTGTTTTTT. Translation: CASRNTGTSGEKLFF.

In its sample, this clone was seen a few times. The CDR3 sequence: CASSQDWQGGNTGELFF. CDR3 sequence (DNA): TGCGCCAGCAGCCAAGATTGGCAGGGGGGGAACACCGGGGAGCTGTTTTTT. This chain connects TRBV4-3 to TRBJ2-2; D may be TRBD1 (7 bases). Germline assignment: CDR1 LGHNA and CDR2 YSLEER. Between the trimmed V and J ends, which lost 0 bases and 1 base, there was a span of 12 bases. The CDR3 length is 17 residues.